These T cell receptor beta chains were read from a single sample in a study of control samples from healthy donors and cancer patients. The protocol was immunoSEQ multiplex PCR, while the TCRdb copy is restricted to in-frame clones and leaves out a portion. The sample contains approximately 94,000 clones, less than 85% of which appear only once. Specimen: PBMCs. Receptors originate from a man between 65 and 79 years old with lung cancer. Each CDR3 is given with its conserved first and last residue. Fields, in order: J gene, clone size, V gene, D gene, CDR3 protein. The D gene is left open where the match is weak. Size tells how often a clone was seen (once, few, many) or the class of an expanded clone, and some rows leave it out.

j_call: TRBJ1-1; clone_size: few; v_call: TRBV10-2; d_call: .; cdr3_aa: CASSVGGSGTEAFF
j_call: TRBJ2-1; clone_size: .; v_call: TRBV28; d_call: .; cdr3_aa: CASSDGGPRGNEQFF
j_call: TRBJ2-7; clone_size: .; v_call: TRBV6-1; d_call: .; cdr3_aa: CASSEARGSEQYF
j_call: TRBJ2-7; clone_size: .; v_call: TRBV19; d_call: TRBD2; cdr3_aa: CASTLGGETYEQYF
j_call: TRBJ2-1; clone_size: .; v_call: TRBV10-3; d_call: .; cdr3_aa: CAISIIGGEQFF
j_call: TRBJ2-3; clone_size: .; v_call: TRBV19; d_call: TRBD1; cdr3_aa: CASSMGQGPDTQYF
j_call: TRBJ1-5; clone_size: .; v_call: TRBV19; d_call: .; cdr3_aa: CASSIRQGRNQPQHF
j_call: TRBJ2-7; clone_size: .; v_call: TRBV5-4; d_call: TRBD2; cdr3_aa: CASSSGLAGHYEQYF
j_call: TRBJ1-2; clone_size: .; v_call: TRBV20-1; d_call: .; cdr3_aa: CSPLADYGYTF
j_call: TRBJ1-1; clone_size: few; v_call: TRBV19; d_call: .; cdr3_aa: CASSDRPNTEAFF
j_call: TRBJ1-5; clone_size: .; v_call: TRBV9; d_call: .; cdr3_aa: CASSVDGGGGNQPQHF
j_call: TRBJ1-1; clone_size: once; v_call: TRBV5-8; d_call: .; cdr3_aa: CASSQQGLGEAFF
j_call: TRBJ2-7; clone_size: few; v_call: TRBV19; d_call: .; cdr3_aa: CATAGGYPYYEQYF
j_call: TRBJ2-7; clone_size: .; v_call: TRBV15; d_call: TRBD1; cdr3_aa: CATSRDRGRTRLEQYF
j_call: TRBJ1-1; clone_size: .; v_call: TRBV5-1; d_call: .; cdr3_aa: CASSPRAKGGNTEAFF
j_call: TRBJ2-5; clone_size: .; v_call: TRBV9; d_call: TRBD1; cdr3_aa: CASSAQGLQETQYF
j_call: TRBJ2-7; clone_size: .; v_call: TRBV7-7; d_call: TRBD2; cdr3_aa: CASSLGLAGGHHEQYF
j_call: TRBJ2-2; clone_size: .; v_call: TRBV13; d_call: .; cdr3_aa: CASSFTSANTGELFF
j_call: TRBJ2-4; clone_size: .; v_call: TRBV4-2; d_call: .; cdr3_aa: CASSMDRQNIQYF
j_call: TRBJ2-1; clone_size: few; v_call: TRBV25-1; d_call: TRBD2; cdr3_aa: CASNFGRTSSYNEQFF
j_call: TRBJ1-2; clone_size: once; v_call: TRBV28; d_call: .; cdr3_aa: CASRRGRGGWDGYTF
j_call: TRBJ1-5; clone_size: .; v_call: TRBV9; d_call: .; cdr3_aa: CASSVGVDGNQPQHF